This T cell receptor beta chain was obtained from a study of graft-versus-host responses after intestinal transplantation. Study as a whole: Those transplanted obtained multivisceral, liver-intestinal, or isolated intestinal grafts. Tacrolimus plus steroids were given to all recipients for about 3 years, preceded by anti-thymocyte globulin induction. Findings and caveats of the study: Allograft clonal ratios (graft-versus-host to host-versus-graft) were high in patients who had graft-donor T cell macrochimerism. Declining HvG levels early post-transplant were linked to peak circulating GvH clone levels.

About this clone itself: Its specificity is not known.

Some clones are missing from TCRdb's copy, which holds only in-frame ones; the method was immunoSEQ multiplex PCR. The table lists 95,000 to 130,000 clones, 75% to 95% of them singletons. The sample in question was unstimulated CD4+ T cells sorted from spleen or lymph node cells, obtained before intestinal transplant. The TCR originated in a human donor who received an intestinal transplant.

This CDR3 reads CATSPNSGGPPYMEQFF. The CDR3 DNA reads TGTGCCACCAGCCCAAATAGCGGGGGCCCTCCTTACATGGAGCAGTTCTTC. J is TRBJ2-1 and V is TRBV15; the match to TRBD2 covers 9 bases. Germline loops: CDR1 LNHNV, CDR2 YYDKDF (reference sequence). This CDR3 is built from 17 residues. V shed 5 bases and J 10 bases; nucleotides not matched to a gene: 18.